The 25 T cell receptor beta chains reported below all come from one sample, sequenced in a study of cytomegalovirus exposure and HLA in healthy donors. Primers for the PCR totalled 60 Vbeta and 13 Jbeta. Using immunoSEQ multiplex PCR, the repertoire was profiled, and TCRdb retains in-frame clones only, with some absent. The table has roughly 100,000 clones, under 80% seen once; the top ten hold about 2%. Input material: PBMCs. These receptor sequences come from a man in his forties in good health and CMV-seronegative.

The chain employs TRBV7-2 and TRBJ2-7; 10 bases are a match to TRBD2. Looked up from germline, CDR1 is SGHTA and CDR2 is FQGNSA. This CDR3 has 15 residues. The ends lost 5 bases at V and 1 base at J; junction bases unmatched: 5. The CDR3 reads CASSLKREGSYEQYF. CDR3 nucleotide sequence: TGTGCCAGCAGCCTCAAGCGGGAGGGATCCTACGAGCAGTACTTC. Based on the CDR3 plus reference TRBV7-2 and TRBJ2-7, the full variable domain is GAGVSQSPSNKVTEKGKDVELRCDPISGHTALYWYRQSLGQGLEFLIYFQGNSAPDKSGLPSDRFSAERTGGSVSTLTIQRTQQEDSAVYLCASSLKREGSYEQYFGPGTRLTVT.

The chain joins TRBV18 to TRBJ2-4, with TRBD2 as a possible D gene (5 bases). Germline CDR1 is KGHSH and CDR2 is LQKENI. The V end was cut by 7 bases, the J end by 1 base, with 11 bases between. This CDR3 comprises 14 residues. CDR3 sequence (DNA): TGTGCCAGCTTTCTCGGCGGGGCCAAAAACATTCAGTACTTC. Protein product: CASFLGGAKNIQYF.

J is TRBJ1-6 and V is TRBV2; D might be TRBD1 (5 bases). The V and J ends lost 8 bases and 0 bases respectively, with 11 bases between them. The CDR3 is 15 amino acids. Germline loops: CDR1 SNHLY, CDR2 FYNNEI. The CDR3 spells CASWGDLSYNSPLHF. CDR3 in DNA: TGTGCCAGCTGGGGGGACCTCTCCTATAATTCACCCCTCCACTTT.

This chain connects TRBV7-7 to TRBJ2-5; D may be TRBD1 (6 bases). The germline CDR1 and CDR2 sequences are SSHAT and FNYEAQ (reference sequence). Trimming left V 1 base short and J 4 bases short, with 10 bases between. The CDR3 contains 14 residues. CDR3 loop: CASSLGPDRETQYF. The CDR3 nucleotides are TGTGCCAGCAGCTTAGGGCCGGACAGAGAGACCCAGTACTTC.

Here the CDR3 reads CASSVGTSGSSNTYNEQFF. The CDR3 DNA reads TGTGCCAGCAGTGTCGGGACTAGCGGGAGCTCGAACACCTACAATGAGCAGTTCTTC. V gene TRBV28 combines with J gene TRBJ2-1, with TRBD2 matching over 14 bases. Per germline, CDR1 MDHEN and CDR2 SYDVKM. J was trimmed by 2 bases and V by 5 bases; bases with no gene match: 11. This CDR3 contains 19 residues.

The chain uses TRBV19 and TRBJ2-3, with TRBD1 identical over 8 bases. Losses at the gene ends were 11 bases for V and 4 bases for J; bases not matched to a gene: 14. The CDR3 consists of 15 residues. Germline V lookup: CDR1 LNHDA, CDR2 SQIVND (reference sequence). The CDR3: CASGQGRFSADTQYF. The CDR3 coding sequence is TGTGCCTCCGGACAGGGCAGGTTTAGCGCAGATACGCAGTATTTT.

V usage is TRBV30 and J usage is TRBJ1-3; the D is unclear. From germline, CDR1 is GTSNPN and CDR2 SVGIG (reference sequence). The CDR3 is 14 amino acids. The V and J ends lost 0 bases and 0 bases respectively, with 6 bases between them. CDR3 nucleotides: TGTGCCTGGAGTGTCATCAGCTCTGGAAACACCATATATTTT. Translated: CAWSVISSGNTIYF.

J is TRBJ2-5 and V is TRBV7-8; TRBD2 might be the D (6 bases). The CDR3 is made up of 16 amino acids. Germline CDR1 and CDR2: SGHVS and FQNEAQ. Trimming left V 7 bases short and J 0 bases short, with 18 bases between. This CDR3 is CASILEGPPYQETQYF. The CDR3 DNA reads TGTGCCAGCATCCTGGAGGGGCCCCCGTACCAAGAGACCCAGTACTTC.

The chain combines TRBV11-2 with TRBJ2-1, with a weak D call TRBD2 (5 bases). V was shortened by 3 bases and J by 4 bases, with 7 bases between the two germline ends. CDR3 length equals 13 residues. The V gene's germline CDR1 is SGHAT and CDR2 FQNNGV. The CDR3 spells CASSFQRYNEQFF. The CDR3 nucleotides read TGTGCCAGCAGCTTTCAGCGGTACAATGAGCAGTTCTTC.

This clone was observed a few times. The sample contains more than one DNA sequence encoding this CDR3. The rearrangement joins TRBV6-5 to TRBJ2-7; 10 positions agree with TRBD2. The CDR3 has 13 amino acids. Per germline, CDR1 MNHEY and CDR2 SVGAGI. With 6 bases clipped from V and 3 bases from J, the junction kept 2 bases outside the gene matches. CDR3 residues: CASRKREGYEQYF. The CDR3 nucleotides are TGTGCCAGCAGGAAGCGGGAGGGCTACGAGCAGTACTTC.

This sequence joins TRBV15 and TRBJ1-1; D gene unclear. This CDR3 has 14 amino acids. Germline V lookup: CDR1 LNHNV, CDR2 YYDKDF (reference sequence). V was cut by 1 base and J by 8 bases, with 14 bases left in between. The CDR3 region is CATSRGRGVAEAFF. The CDR3 DNA follows: TGTGCCACCAGCAGAGGTAGAGGAGTAGCAGAAGCTTTCTTT. The full variable domain, rest sourced from reference TRBV15 and TRBJ1-1, is DAMVIQNPRYQVTQFGKPVTLSCSQTLNHNVMYWYQQKSSQAPKLLFHYYDKDFNNEADTPDNFQSRRPNTSFCFLDIRSPGLGDTAMYLCATSRGRGVAEAFFGQGTRLTVV.

This chain joins TRBV18 and TRBJ1-5; 8 bases map to TRBD1. Looked up from germline, CDR1 is KGHSH and CDR2 is LQKENI. This CDR3 contains 15 residues. The ends lost 3 bases at V and 6 bases at J; junction bases unmatched: 7. CDR3 residues: CASSPLQGEGQPQHF. The CDR3, as DNA: TGTGCCAGCTCACCGCTACAGGGGGAAGGTCAGCCCCAGCATTTT.

This clone was found once. The rearrangement uses TRBV12-5 and TRBJ2-1; 10 nucleotides align to TRBD1. V trimming: 4 bases; J trimming: 4 bases; junction bases outside the gene matches: 7. This CDR3 contains 16 residues. Germline V CDR1 and CDR2: LGHNT, FRNRAP. The CDR3 DNA reads TGTGCTAGTGGTTACGAAGGACAGGGGGTTTACAATGAGCAGTTCTTC. Protein product: CASGYEGQGVYNEQFF.

The genes are TRBV6-5 and TRBJ2-7, with TRBD1 identical over 10 bases. The CDR3 length is 15 residues. Per germline, CDR1 MNHEY and CDR2 SVGAGI. The J segment lost 0 bases and the V segment lost 6 bases, leaving 5 bases of the junction unmatched. CDR3 DNA sequence: TGTGCCAGCAGGGGGGGGGACAGGGGCTCCTACGAGCAGTACTTC. This translates into CASRGGDRGSYEQYF.

A remark on this clone: The junction departs from the called germline gene at one end, perhaps through a read error. This chain links TRBV4-1 with TRBJ2-5; TRBD2 might be the D (7 bases). The DNA end favors TRBJ2-7, so the J call may be wrong. This CDR3 region has 17 residues. Germline V gene sequence: CDR1 MGHRA, CDR2 YSYEKL. This CDR3 is CASSEDEGGGGSYEQYF. For the CDR3, the DNA is TGCGCCAGCAGCGAAGATGAGGGGGGGGGCGGCTCCTACGAGCAGTACTTC.

This clone was seen only once. CDR3 sequence reads: CASSTGGWEAFF. The CDR3 bases are TGTGCCAGCAGTACGGGGGGGTGGGAAGCTTTCTTT. The chain carries TRBV6-6 and TRBJ1-1, with D perhaps matching TRBD1 (5 bases). V lost 5 bases, J lost 8 bases, and 12 bases lay in between. The CDR3 has 12 residues. Germline values: CDR1 MNHNY, CDR2 SVGAGI (reference sequence).

This chain connects TRBV18 to TRBJ2-7; tentatively, D is TRBD2 (5 bases). CDR3 length: 15 residues. V was cut by 2 bases and J by 3 bases, with 14 bases left in between. The germline V gene has CDR1 KGHSH and CDR2 LQKENI. CDR3 in DNA: TGTGCCAGCTCACCAGGCCTAGCAGACCTCTACGAGCAGTACTTC. This translates into CASSPGLADLYEQYF.

The chain has TRBV4-3 and TRBJ2-3; 7 positions match TRBD2. Germline CDR1 is LGHNA and CDR2 is YSLEER. The CDR3 consists of 14 residues. The J segment lost 6 bases and the V segment lost 0 bases, leaving 3 bases of the junction unmatched. The CDR3 coding sequence is TGCGCCAGCAGCCAAGAGATTAGCGGGGATACGCAGTATTTT. Protein product: CASSQEISGDTQYF.

This clone was seen a handful of times. The chain has TRBV7-2 and TRBJ2-7; a possible D gene is TRBD2 (6 bases). Germline V gene sequence: CDR1 SGHTA, CDR2 FQGNSA. The V end lost 4 bases, the J end lost 6 bases, and 10 bases lay between the germline ends. CDR3 length: 12 residues. The CDR3, as DNA: TGTGCCAGCAGCTCCATAGCGGTCGAGCAGTACTTC. It yields the protein CASSSIAVEQYF.

In its sample, this clone was seen a few times. A read error may produce the germline difference seen at one junction end. V and J are TRBV2 and TRBJ1-1; 8 bases are shared with TRBD1. Germline V gene data show CDR1 as SNHLY and CDR2 as FYNNEI. This CDR3 is 14 amino acids long. The CDR3 reads CASRQGGVKTEAFF. The CDR3 bases are TGTGCCAGCAGACAGGGGGGTGTGAAGACTGAAGCTTTCTTT.

This chain connects TRBV19 to TRBJ1-3; D remains unclear. Germline V gives CDR1 LNHDA, CDR2 SQIVND (reference sequence). This CDR3 comprises 15 residues. V was cut by 9 bases and J by 2 bases, with 17 bases left in between. The CDR3 nucleotides read TGTGCCAGCAGCCAGGACGAGGGAACTGGAAACACCATATATTTT. Its protein product is CASSQDEGTGNTIYF.

This chain connects TRBV5-1 to TRBJ2-1; TRBD2 agrees at 12 bases. Germline-derived CDR1 and CDR2 are SGHRS and YFSETQ. The CDR3 length is 16 residues. V shed 4 bases, J shed 8 bases, and the junction held 10 bases outside the gene matches. The CDR3 here is CASSPQGLAGWDEQFF. The CDR3 DNA follows: TGCGCCAGCAGCCCCCAGGGACTAGCGGGTTGGGATGAGCAGTTCTTC. The entire variable domain, with the rest obtained from reference TRBV5-1 and TRBJ2-1, is as follows: KAGVTQTPRYLIKTRGQQVTLSCSPISGHRSVSWYQQTPGQGLQFLFEYFSETQRNKGNFPGRFSGRQFSNSRSEMNVSTLELGDSALYLCASSPQGLAGWDEQFFGPGTRLTVL.

The V and J genes are TRBV19 and TRBJ1-1; D remains ambiguous. The germline V and J ends were trimmed by 3 bases and 1 base, with 6 bases remaining between them. The CDR3 is made up of 13 amino acids. Germline CDR1 and CDR2: LNHDA and SQIVND (reference sequence). The CDR3 reads CASSILANTEAFF. In DNA form, the CDR3 reads TGTGCCAGTAGTATTCTGGCGAACACTGAAGCTTTCTTT.

This clone occurred once. This rearrangement joins TRBV7-9 to TRBJ2-7, with 7 nucleotides matching TRBD1. Germline CDR1 SEHNR, CDR2 FQNEAQ (reference sequence). The V segment lost 7 bases and the J segment 5 bases; nucleotides outside the gene matches: 8. The CDR3 runs to 13 residues. For the CDR3, the DNA is TGTGCCAGCACCCTAGACAGGGTCCACGAGCAGTACTTC. Its protein product is CASTLDRVHEQYF.

The rearrangement links TRBV2 to TRBJ2-2; weak D call: TRBD2 (5 bases). Germline CDR1 and CDR2: SNHLY and FYNNEI. The CDR3 loop spans 17 amino acids. V was clipped by 4 bases and J by 1 base, with 16 bases between them. The CDR3 region is CASSGLRGSLNTGELFF. CDR3 bases: TGTGCCAGCAGTGGATTGCGAGGGAGTCTGAACACCGGGGAGCTGTTTTTT. The variable domain in full, with the rest retrieved from reference TRBV2 and TRBJ2-2, is EPEVTQTPSHQVTQMGQEVILRCVPISNHLYFYWYRQILGQKVEFLVSFYNNEISEKSEIFDDQFSVERPDGSNFTLKIRSTKLEDSAMYFCASSGLRGSLNTGELFFGEGSRLTVL.